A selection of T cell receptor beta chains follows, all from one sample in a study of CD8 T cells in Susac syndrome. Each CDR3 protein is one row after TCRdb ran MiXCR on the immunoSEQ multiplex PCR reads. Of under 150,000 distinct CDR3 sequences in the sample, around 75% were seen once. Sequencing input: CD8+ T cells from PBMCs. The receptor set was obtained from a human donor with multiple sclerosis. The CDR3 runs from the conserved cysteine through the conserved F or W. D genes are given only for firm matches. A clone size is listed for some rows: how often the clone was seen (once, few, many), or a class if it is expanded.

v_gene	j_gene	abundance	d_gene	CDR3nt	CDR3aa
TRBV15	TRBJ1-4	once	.	TGTGCCACCAGCAGAGGCCTTCCAGGGGAACTGGTTTTT	CATSRGLPGELVF
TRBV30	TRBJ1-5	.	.	TGTGCCTGGAGTGTATTCGGGGGCGCGGGTAATCAGCCCCAGCATTTT	CAWSVFGGAGNQPQHF
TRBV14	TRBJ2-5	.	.	TGTGCCAGCAGCCAATTTGGGACTGGGCAGGAGACCCAGTACTTC	CASSQFGTGQETQYF
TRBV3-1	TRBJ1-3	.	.	TGTGCCAGCAGCCAAGGCACAGGGTTAGGAAACACCATATATTTT	CASSQGTGLGNTIYF
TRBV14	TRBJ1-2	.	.	TGTGCCAGCAGCCATTCCATTGTAGTCTTCGATGGCTACACCTTC	CASSHSIVVFDGYTF
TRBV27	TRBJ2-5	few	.	TGTGCCAGCAGTTCAGGGCCCGAGACCCAGTACTTC	CASSSGPETQYF
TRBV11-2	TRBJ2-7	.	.	TGTGCCAGCAGCCTTTACTACGAGCAGTACTTC	CASSLYYEQYF
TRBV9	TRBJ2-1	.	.	TGTGCCAGCAGCGTATGGGGGTCTCACAATGAGCAGTTCTTC	CASSVWGSHNEQFF
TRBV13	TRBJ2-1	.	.	TGTGCCAGCAGCGGGCAGCAGTTCTTC	CASSGQQFF
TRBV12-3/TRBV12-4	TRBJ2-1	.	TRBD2	TGTGCCAGCAGTTTTGTAGAGCCCCATACTATGGCGGGAGTCTTGTGGTTCTACAATGAGCAGTTCTTC	CASSFVEPHTMAGVLWFYNEQFF
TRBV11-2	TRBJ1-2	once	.	TGTGCCAGCAGCCAGCAAATATCTGTTAACTATGGCTACACCTTC	CASSQQISVNYGYTF
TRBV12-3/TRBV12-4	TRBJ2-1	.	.	TGTGCCAGCAGATTCCCCTACAATGAGCAGTTCTTC	CASRFPYNEQFF
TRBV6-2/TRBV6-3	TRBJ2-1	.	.	TGTGCCAGCAGCCTACTAGGTTCGGCCCACAATGAGCAGTTCTTC	CASSLLGSAHNEQFF
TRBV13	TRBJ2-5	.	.	TGTGCCAGCAGCCCCGGGGGTCCGACGGAGACCCAGTACTTC	CASSPGGPTETQYF
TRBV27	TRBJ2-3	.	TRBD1	TGTGCCAGCACCCAGGACAGGGGGCTTGCAGATACGCAGTATTTT	CASTQDRGLADTQYF
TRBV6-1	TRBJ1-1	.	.	TGTGCCAGCAGTTCAGGTGGAGGGGGAGCTTTCTTT	CASSSGGGGAFF
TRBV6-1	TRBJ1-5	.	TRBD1	TGTGCCAGCAGTGAATTTCGAGGGGGCGCGGATCAGCCCCAGCATTTT	CASSEFRGGADQPQHF
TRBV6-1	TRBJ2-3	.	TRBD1	TGTGCCAGCAGTGTGGGACAGGGAGAGGGTGCAGATACGCAGTATTTT	CASSVGQGEGADTQYF
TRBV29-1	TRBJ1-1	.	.	TGCAGCGTTGAAGGGGACGGTGAAGCTTTCTTT	CSVEGDGEAFF
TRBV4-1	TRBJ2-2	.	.	TGCGCCAGCAGCCAACCCACCGGGGAGCTGTTTTTT	CASSQPTGELFF
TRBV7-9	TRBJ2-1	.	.	TGTGCCAGCATCCCACTGGACGACTGGGGGCTAGGGGAGCAGTTCTTC	CASIPLDDWGLGEQFF
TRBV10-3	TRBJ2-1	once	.	TGTGCCATCAGTCAAGGGGGGGGACCCTACAATGAGCAGTTCTTC	CAISQGGGPYNEQFF
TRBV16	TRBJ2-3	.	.	TGTGCCAGCAGCCGCCTCCTAGGGGCTAGCACAGATACGCAGTATTTT	CASSRLLGASTDTQYF
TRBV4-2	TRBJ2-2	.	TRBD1	TGTGCCAGCAGCCAAGTTTTGAGACAGGGGGCCGGTAGTACCGGGGAGCTGTTTTTT	CASSQVLRQGAGSTGELFF
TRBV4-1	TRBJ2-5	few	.	TGCGCCAGCAGCCAAAATACGGCAGTTTTAGAGACCCAGTACTTC	CASSQNTAVLETQYF
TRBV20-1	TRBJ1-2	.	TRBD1	TGCAGTGCTAGTAGGGTCGGGACAGAGACAACCGGCTATGGCTACACCTTC	CSASRVGTETTGYGYTF
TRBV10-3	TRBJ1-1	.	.	TGTGCCATCAGTGAGGAGACCGAAGCTTTCTTT	CAISEETEAFF
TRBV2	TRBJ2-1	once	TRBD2	TGTGCCAGCAGGGCTAGCGGGGGCCACAATGAGCAGTTCTTC	CASRASGGHNEQFF
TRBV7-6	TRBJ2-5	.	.	TGTGCCAGCAGCCCCACAGGGACCCAAGAGACCCAGTACTTC	CASSPTGTQETQYF
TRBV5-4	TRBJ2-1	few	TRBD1	TGTGCCAGCAGGACAGGGGGCAATGAGCAGTTCTTC	CASRTGGNEQFF
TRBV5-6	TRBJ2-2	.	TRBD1	TGTGCCAGCAGCTGGGGCTTGGCAGGGGGAATCGGGGAGCTGTTTTTT	CASSWGLAGGIGELFF
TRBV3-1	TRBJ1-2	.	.	TGTGCCAGCAGCCTCGCCTATGGCTACACCTTC	CASSLAYGYTF
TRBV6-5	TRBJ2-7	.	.	TGTGCCAGCAGTTACTACGGGGGCGAGCAGTACTTC	CASSYYGGEQYF
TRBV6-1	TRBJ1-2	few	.	TGTGCCAGCAGTTATAAGTACGATGGCTACACCTTC	CASSYKYDGYTF
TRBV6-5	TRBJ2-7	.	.	TGTGCCAGCAGTTACTCGAGAGGGGCATTGGTCTACGAGCAGTACTTC	CASSYSRGALVYEQYF
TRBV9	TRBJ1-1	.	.	TGTGCCAGCAGCCCCAGCTCACGGGAAGACACTGAAGCTTTCTTT	CASSPSSREDTEAFF
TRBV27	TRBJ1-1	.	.	TGTGCCAGCAGCACTTGGGGGGGCCGTGAAGCTTTCTTT	CASSTWGGREAFF
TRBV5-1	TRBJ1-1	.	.	TGCGCCAGCAGCTTGGGCTGGGGAATAGAGGGCACTGAAGCTTTCTTT	CASSLGWGIEGTEAFF
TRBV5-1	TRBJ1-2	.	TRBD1	TGCGCCAGTCACCCCGGGACAGGGAGATATGGCTACACCTTC	CASHPGTGRYGYTF
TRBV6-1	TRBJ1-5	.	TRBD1	TGTGCCAGCTCACGTTCTAGACAGGGAGGCAATCAGCCCCAGCATTTT	CASSRSRQGGNQPQHF
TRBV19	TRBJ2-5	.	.	TGTGCCAGTAGTGGCCCATCCCAAGAGACCCAGTACTTC	CASSGPSQETQYF
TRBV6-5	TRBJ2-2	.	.	TGTGCCACCAGGACTTCCGGGGAGCTGTTTTTT	CATRTSGELFF
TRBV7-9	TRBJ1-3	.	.	TGTGCCAGCAGCCAAGGGGGGGGAAACACCATATATTTT	CASSQGGGNTIYF
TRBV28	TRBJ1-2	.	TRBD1	TGTGCCAGCAGTTTATTTGATAGGGACAGGGCCCTAGTCGGCTATGGCTACACCTTC	CASSLFDRDRALVGYGYTF
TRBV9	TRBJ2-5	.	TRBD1	TGTGCCAGCAGCCCTCGCCGGGACAGGGGGTTGGGAGAGACCCAGTACTTC	CASSPRRDRGLGETQYF
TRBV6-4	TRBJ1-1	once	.	TGTGCCAGCAGTGTAAGGTCGGACACTGAAGCTTTCTTT	CASSVRSDTEAFF
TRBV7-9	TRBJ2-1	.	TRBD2	TGTGCCAGCAGCTATTTAGCGGGGGGGCCCATGGCAAATGAGCAGTTCTTC	CASSYLAGGPMANEQFF
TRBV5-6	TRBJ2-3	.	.	TGTGCCAGCAGCTTGGGTCCACGTATCCTCGCAGATACGCAGTATTTT	CASSLGPRILADTQYF
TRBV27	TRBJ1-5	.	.	TGTGCCAGCAGTATTCGACAGGGCAATCAGCCCCAGCATTTT	CASSIRQGNQPQHF
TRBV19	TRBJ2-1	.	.	TGTGCCAGTAGAGAACAGTTAAGCTACAATGAGCAGTTCTTC	CASREQLSYNEQFF
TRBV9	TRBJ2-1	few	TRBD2	TGTGCCAGCAGCGTACAAGGGCTAGCGGGAGAGTACAATGAGCAGTTCTTC	CASSVQGLAGEYNEQFF
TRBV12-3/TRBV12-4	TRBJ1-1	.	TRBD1	TGTGCCAGCAGTCCACAGGGGGCATGGGTCACTGAAGCTTTCTTT	CASSPQGAWVTEAFF